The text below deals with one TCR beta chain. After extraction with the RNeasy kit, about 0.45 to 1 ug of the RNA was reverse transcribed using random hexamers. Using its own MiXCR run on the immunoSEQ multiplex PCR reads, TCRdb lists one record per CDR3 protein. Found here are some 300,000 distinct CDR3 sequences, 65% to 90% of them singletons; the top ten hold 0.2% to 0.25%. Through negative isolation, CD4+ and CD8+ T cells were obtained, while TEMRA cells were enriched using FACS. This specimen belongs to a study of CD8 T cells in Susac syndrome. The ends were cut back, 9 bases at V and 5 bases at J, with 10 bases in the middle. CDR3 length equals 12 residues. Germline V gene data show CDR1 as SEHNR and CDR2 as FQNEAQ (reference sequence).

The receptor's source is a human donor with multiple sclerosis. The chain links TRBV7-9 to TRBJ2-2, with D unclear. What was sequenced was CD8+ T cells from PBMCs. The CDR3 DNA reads TGTGCCAGTAGTCCGAGGACCGGGGAGCTGTTTTTT. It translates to CASSPRTGELFF. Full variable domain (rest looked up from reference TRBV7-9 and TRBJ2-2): DTGVSQNPRHKITKRGQNVTFRCDPISEHNRLYWYRQTLGQGPEFLTYFQNEAQLEKSRLLSDRFSAERPKGSFSTLEIQRTEQGDSAMYLCASSPRTGELFFGEGSRLTVL.